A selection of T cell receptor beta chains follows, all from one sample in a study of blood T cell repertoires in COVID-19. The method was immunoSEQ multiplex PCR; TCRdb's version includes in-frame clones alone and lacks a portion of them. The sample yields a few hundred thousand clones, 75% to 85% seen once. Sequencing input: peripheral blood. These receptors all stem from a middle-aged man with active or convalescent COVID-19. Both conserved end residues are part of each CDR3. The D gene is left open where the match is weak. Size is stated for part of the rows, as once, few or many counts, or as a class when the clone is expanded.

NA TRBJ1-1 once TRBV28 CASSPPRRTAKNTEAFF TGTGCCAGCAGCCCCCCCCGGAGGACAGCAAAGAACACTGAAGCTTTCTTT
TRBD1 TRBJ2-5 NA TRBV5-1 CASSLAIVGTGGEGSQETQYF TGCGCCAGCAGCTTGGCCATTGTCGGGACAGGGGGCGAGGGGAGCCAAGAGACCCAGTACTTC
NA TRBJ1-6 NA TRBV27 CATRTGSLSPLHF TGTGCCACCCGCACAGGGAGTCTTTCACCCCTCCACTTT
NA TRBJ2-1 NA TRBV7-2 CASSHYNEQFF TGTGCCAGCAGCCACTACAATGAGCAGTTCTTC
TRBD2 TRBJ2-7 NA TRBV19 CASSISAGPNEQYF TGTGCCAGTAGTATTTCAGCGGGACCCAACGAGCAGTACTTC
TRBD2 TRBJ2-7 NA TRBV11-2 CASSSLAGYYEQYF TGTGCCAGCAGTTCCCTAGCGGGCTACTACGAGCAGTACTTC
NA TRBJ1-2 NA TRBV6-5 CASSYEREGGTSGYTF TGTGCCAGCAGTTATGAACGGGAGGGGGGGACCTCCGGCTACACCTTC
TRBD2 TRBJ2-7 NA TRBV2 CASTQGTSRTYEQYF TGTGCCAGCACCCAAGGGACTAGCCGAACCTACGAGCAGTACTTC
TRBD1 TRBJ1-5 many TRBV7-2 CASSPWTGPSNQPQHF TGTGCCAGCAGCCCTTGGACAGGGCCTAGCAATCAGCCCCAGCATTTT
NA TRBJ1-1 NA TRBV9 CASSVDARGWSNTEAFF TGTGCCAGCAGCGTAGATGCCAGGGGATGGTCGAACACTGAAGCTTTCTTT
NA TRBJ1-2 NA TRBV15 CATSSKTSVSGYTF TGTGCCACCAGCAGCAAGACTAGTGTCAGTGGCTACACCTTC
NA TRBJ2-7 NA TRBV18 CASSPGRDYEQYF TGTGCCAGCTCACCAGGTAGAGACTACGAGCAGTACTTC
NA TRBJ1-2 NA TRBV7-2 CASSLDVVAGTFYGYTF TGTGCCAGCAGCTTAGACGTCGTCGCAGGGACATTCTATGGCTACACCTTC
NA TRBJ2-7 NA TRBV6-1 CASSEMGRGDSTYEQYF TGTGCCAGCAGTGAAATGGGTCGAGGGGACTCCACGTACGAGCAGTACTTC
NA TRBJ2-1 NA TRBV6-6 CASRIRDYNEQFF TGTGCCAGCAGGATCCGGGACTACAATGAGCAGTTCTTC
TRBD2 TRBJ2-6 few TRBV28 CASMGNGRLSGANVLTF TGTGCCAGCATGGGAAACGGGAGGCTCTCTGGGGCCAACGTCCTGACTTTC
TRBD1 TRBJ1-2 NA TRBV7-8 CASSSTDRGLGYTF TGTGCCAGCAGCTCGACCGACAGGGGCTTGGGCTACACCTTC